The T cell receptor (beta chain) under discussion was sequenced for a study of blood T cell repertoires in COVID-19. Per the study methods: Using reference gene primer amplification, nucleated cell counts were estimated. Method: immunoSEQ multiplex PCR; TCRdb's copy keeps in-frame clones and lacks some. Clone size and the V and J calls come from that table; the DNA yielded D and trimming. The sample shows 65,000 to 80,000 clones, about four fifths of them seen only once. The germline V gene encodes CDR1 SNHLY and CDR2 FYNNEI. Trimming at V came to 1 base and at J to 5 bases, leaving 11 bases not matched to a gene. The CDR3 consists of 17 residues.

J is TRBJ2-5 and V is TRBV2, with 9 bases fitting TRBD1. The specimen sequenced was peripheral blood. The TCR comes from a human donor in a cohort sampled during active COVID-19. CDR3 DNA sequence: TGTGCCAGCAGTGAAGGACTTCGCGGGACAGGGTGGGAGACCCAGTACTTC. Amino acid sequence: CASSEGLRGTGWETQYF.